These 5 T cell receptor beta chains were all obtained from the same sample, sequenced in a study of blood T cells in healthy people across ages. Together with a sample-barcoded 5' primer, a J-beta primer mix was included in a second PCR lasting about 7 to 11 cycles. One entry per CDR3 protein, called by TCRdb with MiXCR from the 5' RACE reads. There are fewer than 700,000 distinct CDR3 sequences in the sample; 40% to 45% occur only once, and about 30% lies in the top ten. The sample taken for sequencing was blood. The receptor source for this set is a man older than 75 in good health.

CDR3 DNA: TGTGCCAGCAGTGAAGCGGGCAGGTGGCATGGCTACACCTTC. Translation: CASSEAGRWHGYTF. This chain uses TRBV2 with TRBJ1-2; D not resolved. The germline gives CDR1 SNHLY, CDR2 FYNNEI. The CDR3 runs to 14 residues. V lost 0 bases, J lost 6 bases, and 11 bases lay in between.

This rearrangement joins TRBV11-2 to TRBJ2-7; 11 bases are shared with TRBD2. The V segment lost 7 bases and the J segment 7 bases; nucleotides outside the gene matches: 18. This CDR3 comprises 17 residues. Germline V CDR1 and CDR2: SGHAT, FQNNGV. The CDR3 loop is CASTSLKTSGRGNEQYF. CDR3 coding DNA: TGTGCCAGCACGTCCCTTAAAACTAGCGGGAGAGGAAATGAGCAGTACTTC.

This clonotype was recorded only once. The rearrangement joins TRBV6-6 to TRBJ1-1; D ambiguous. From germline, CDR1 is MNHNY and CDR2 SVGAGI (reference sequence). The CDR3 runs 12 residues. V lost 2 bases and J 6 bases, leaving 7 bases between the germline ends. The CDR3 DNA reads as TGTGCCAGCAGTTACGAGGACCCTGAAGCTTTCTTT. It translates to CASSYEDPEAFF.

About this clonotype: This may arise from a read error, as a much more abundant clone is one base away. The CDR3: CASSLGGLAGLNEQYF. The CDR3 nucleotides are TGTGCCAGCAGCCTGGGCGGGCTAGCGGGCCTCAATGAGCAGTACTTC. The chain couples TRBV7-2 to TRBJ2-7, with TRBD2 matching over 8 bases. CDR3 length equals 16 residues. Germline CDR1 SGHTA, CDR2 FQGNSA. The J segment lost 7 bases and the V segment lost 5 bases, leaving 16 bases of the junction unmatched.

This clonotype was counted between two and nine times. The rearrangement joins TRBV6-2 or TRBV6-3 to TRBJ2-3; D is uncertain. The V and J ends lost 7 bases and 5 bases respectively, with 19 bases between them. The CDR3 is made up of 15 amino acids. CDR1 is MNHEY, CDR2 SVGEGT, per germline. CDR3 sequence: CASTRRPTRGDTQYF. In nucleotides, the CDR3 is TGTGCCAGCACCCGGCGACCGACTCGAGGAGATACGCAGTATTTT.